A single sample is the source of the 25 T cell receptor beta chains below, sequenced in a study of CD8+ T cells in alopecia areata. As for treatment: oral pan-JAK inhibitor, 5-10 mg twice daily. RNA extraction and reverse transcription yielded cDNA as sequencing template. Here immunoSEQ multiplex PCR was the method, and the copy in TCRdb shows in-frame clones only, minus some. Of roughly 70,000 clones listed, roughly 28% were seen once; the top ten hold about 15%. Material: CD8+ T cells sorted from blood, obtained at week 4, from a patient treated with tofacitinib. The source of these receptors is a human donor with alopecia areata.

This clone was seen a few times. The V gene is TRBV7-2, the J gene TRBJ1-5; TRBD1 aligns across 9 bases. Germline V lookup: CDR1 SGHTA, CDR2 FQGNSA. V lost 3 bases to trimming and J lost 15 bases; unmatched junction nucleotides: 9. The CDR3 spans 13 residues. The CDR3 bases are TGTGCCAGCAGCTTCCGGCAGGGGACAGGGATGCATTTT. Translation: CASSFRQGTGMHF.

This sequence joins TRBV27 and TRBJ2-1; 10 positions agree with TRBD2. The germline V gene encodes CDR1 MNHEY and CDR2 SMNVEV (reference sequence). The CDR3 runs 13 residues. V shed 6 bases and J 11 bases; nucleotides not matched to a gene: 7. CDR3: CASRTRAGGKQFF. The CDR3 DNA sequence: TGTGCCAGCAGAACGCGAGCGGGAGGGAAGCAGTTCTTC.

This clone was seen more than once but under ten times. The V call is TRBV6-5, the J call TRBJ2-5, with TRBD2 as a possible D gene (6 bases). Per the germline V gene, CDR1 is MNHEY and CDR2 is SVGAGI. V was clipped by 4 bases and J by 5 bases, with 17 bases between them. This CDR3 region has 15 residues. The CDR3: CASSSSGGTLETQYF. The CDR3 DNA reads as TGTGCCAGCAGTTCGTCAGGAGGGACGCTGGAGACCCAGTACTTC.

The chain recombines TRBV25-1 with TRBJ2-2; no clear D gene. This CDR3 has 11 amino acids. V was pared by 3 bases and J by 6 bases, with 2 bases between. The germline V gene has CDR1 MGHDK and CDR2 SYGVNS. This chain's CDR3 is CASSEAGELFF. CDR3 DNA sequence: TGTGCCAGCAGTGAGGCCGGGGAGCTGTTTTTT.

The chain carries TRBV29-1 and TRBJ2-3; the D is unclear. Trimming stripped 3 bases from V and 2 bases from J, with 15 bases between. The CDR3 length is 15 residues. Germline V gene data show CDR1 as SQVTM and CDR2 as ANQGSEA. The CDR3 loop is CSVDGGGTPTDTQYF. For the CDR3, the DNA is TGCAGCGTTGACGGCGGCGGAACACCCACAGATACGCAGTATTTT.

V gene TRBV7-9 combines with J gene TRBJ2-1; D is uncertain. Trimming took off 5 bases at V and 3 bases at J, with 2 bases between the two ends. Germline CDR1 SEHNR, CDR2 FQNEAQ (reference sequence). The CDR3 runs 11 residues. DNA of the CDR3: TGTGCCAGCAGCAACTACAATGAGCAGTTCTTC. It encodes CASSNYNEQFF.

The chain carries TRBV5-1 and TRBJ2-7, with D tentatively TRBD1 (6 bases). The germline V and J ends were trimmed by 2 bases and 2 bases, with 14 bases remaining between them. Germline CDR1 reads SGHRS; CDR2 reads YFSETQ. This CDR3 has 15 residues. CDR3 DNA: TGCGCCAGCAGCTTTTACAGGGCCCCAGCCTACGAGCAGTACTTC. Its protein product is CASSFYRAPAYEQYF.

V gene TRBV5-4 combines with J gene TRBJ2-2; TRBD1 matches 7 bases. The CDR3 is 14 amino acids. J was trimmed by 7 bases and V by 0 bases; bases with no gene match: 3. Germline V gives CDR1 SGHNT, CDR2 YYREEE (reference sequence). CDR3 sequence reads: CASSLDRGSGELFF. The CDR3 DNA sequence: TGTGCCAGCAGCTTGGACAGGGGCAGCGGGGAGCTGTTTTTT.

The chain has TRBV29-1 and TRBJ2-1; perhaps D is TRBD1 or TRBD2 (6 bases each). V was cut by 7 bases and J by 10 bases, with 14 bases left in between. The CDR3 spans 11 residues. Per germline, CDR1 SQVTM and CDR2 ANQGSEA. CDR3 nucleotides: TGCAGCGCACAGGGTCGGGGGGAGCAGTTCTTC. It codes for CSAQGRGEQFF.

The CDR3 spells CASSPRPNTEAFF. The CDR3, as DNA: TGTGCCAGCAGTCCTCGACCGAACACTGAAGCTTTCTTT. The chain employs TRBV27 and TRBJ1-1; no clear D gene. The CDR3 is made up of 13 amino acids. Trimming shortened V by 5 bases and J by 1 base, and 8 bases separated the two germline ends. Germline assignment: CDR1 MNHEY and CDR2 SMNVEV (reference sequence).

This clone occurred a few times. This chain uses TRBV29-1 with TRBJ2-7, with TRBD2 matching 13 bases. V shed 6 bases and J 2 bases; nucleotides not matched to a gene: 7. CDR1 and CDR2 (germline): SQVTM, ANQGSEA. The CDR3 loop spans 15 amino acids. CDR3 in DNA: TGCAGCGTCTCCGGACTAGCGGGAGAACCCTACGAGCAGTACTTC. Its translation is CSVSGLAGEPYEQYF.

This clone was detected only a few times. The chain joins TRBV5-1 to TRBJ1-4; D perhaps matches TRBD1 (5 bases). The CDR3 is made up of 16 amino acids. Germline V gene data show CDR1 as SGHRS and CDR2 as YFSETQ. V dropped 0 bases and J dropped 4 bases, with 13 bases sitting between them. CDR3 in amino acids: CASSLGDGGFNEKLFF. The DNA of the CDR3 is TGCGCCAGCAGCTTGGGGGACGGTGGTTTTAATGAAAAACTGTTTTTT.

CDR3 sequence (DNA): TGTGCCAGCAGCACGGACAGGGTAGAGACCCAGTACTTC. It translates to CASSTDRVETQYF. The chain recombines TRBV7-6 with TRBJ2-5; TRBD1 aligns across 8 bases. CDR1 is SGHVS and CDR2 is FNYEAQ in the germline V gene. The V segment lost 5 bases and the J segment 4 bases; nucleotides outside the gene matches: 3. This CDR3 contains 13 residues.

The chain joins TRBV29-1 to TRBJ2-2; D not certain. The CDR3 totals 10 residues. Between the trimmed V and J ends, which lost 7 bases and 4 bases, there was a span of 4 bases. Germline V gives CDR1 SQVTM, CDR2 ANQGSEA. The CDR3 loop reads CSGFTGELFF. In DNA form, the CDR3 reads TGCAGCGGATTCACCGGGGAGCTGTTTTTT.

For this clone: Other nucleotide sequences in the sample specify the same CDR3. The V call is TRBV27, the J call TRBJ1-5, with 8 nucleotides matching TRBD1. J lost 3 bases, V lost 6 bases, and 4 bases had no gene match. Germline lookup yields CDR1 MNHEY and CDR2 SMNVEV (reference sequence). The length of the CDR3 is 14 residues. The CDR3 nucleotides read TGTGCCAGCAGCGACAGGGGAGACAATCAGCCCCAGCATTTT. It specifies CASSDRGDNQPQHF.

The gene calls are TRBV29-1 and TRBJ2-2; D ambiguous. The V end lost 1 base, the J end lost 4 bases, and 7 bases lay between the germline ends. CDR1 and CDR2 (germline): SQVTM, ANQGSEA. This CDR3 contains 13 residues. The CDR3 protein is CSVEGAVTGELFF. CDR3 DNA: TGCAGCGTTGAAGGTGCAGTCACCGGGGAGCTGTTTTTT.

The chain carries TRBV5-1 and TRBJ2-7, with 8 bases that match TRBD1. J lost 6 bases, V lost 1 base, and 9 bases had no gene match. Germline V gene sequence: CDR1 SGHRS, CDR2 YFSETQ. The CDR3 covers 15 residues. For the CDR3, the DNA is TGCGCCAGCAGCTTGCCGCGGACAGGGAATTCCGAGCAGTACTTC. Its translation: CASSLPRTGNSEQYF.

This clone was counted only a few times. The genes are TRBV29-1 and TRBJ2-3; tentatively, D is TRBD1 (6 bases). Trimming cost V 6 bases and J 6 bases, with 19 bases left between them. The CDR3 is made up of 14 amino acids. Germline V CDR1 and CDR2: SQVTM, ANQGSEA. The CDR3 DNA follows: TGCAGCGTCCCATTGATACAGGGACCGGATACGCAGTATTTT. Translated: CSVPLIQGPDTQYF.

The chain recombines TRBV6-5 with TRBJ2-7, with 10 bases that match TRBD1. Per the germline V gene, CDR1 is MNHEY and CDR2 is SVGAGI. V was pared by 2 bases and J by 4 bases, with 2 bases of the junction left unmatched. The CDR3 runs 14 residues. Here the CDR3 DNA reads TGTGCCAGCAGTTACGGGACAGGGGTGTACGAGCAGTACTTC. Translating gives CASSYGTGVYEQYF.

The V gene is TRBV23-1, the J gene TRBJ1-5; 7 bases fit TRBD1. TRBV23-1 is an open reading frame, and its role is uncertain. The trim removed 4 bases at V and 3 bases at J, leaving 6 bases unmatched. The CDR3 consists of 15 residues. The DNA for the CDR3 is TGCGCCAGCAGTCGAGGGACAGCCTACAATCAGCCCCAGCATTTT. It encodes CASSRGTAYNQPQHF.

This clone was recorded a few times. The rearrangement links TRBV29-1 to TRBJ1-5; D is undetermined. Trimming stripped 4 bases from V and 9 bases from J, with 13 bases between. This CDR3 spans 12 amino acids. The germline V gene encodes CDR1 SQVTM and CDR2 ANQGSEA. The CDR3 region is CSVGYGSGPQHF. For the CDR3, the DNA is TGCAGCGTTGGATACGGGTCTGGGCCCCAGCATTTT.

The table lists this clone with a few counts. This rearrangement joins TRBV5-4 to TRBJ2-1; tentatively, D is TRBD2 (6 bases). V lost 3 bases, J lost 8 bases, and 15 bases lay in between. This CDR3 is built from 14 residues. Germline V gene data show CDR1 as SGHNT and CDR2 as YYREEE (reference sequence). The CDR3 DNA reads TGTGCCAGCAGCTCGTCGGAGTGGGGGGATGAGCAGTTCTTC. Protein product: CASSSSEWGDEQFF.

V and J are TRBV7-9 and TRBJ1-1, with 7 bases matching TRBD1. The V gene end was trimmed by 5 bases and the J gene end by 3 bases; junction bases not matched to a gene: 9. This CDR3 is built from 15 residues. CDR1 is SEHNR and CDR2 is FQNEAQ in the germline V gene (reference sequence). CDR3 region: CASSRPTGEDTEAFF. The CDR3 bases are TGTGCCAGCAGCCGCCCCACAGGGGAGGACACTGAAGCTTTCTTT.

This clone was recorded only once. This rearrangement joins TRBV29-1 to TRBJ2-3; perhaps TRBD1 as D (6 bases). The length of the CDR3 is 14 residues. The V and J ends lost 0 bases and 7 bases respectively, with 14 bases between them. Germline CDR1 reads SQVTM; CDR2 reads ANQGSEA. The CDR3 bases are TGCAGCGTTGAAGATACTTCGGACAGCTATACGCAGTATTTT. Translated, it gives CSVEDTSDSYTQYF.

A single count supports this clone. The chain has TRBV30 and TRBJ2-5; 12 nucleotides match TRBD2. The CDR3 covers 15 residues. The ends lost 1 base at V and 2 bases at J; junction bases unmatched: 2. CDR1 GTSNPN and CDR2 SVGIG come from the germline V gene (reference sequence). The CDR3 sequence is CAWSAGLAGQETQYF. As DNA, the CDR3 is TGTGCCTGGAGTGCCGGACTAGCGGGGCAAGAGACCCAGTACTTC.